This TCR beta chain is from a study of blood T cells in healthy people across ages. Study-level findings and limits: PBMCs that were unsorted prevented a conclusive naive versus antigen-experienced comparison.

To note about this clonotype: Its antigen is unknown.

The CDR3 has 14 residues. V lost 5 bases and J lost 4, with 16 bases in between. Germline CDR1 reads GTSNPN; CDR2 reads SVGIG (reference sequence). Primers used in a second PCR of about 6 to 11 cycles were a sample-barcoded 5' primer and a J-beta primer mix. TCRdb itself ran the 5' RACE reads through MiXCR, one entry per CDR3 protein. In the table there are approximately 730,000 distinct CDR3 sequences, more than 40% of which are singletons. The chain combines TRBV30 with TRBJ2-3; TRBD2 might be the D (6 bases). The sequencing sample was made of blood. This receptor was identified in a woman aged 55-69 years in good health. In DNA, the CDR3 is TGTGCCTGGGGGGAGGTCAGTAGAGCAGATACGCAGTATTTT. Amino acid sequence: CAWGEVSRADTQYF.